A single TCR beta chain is shown here with its context. The CDR3 totals 14 residues. The ends lost 4 bases at V and 10 bases at J; junction bases unmatched: 8. The V gene's germline CDR1 is SNHLY and CDR2 FYNNEI. The source of the sample is a study of beta chain features in type 1 diabetes. As every portion of the isolated RNA was reverse transcribed, the sequencing read expressed TCRB transcripts. Only in-frame clones appear in the TCRdb table, and some are missing; sequencing was by immunoSEQ multiplex PCR. The profile shows 250,000 to 350,000 clones, about 10% of them singletons. The chain has TRBV2 and TRBJ1-4, with 8 bases lining up with TRBD1. The sequenced sample consisted of naive CD4+ T cells from blood. The origin of this receptor is a woman in her 30s in good health. The CDR3 sequence is CASSAEQGAGKLFF. DNA for the CDR3: TGTGCCAGCAGTGCGGAGCAGGGGGCCGGAAAACTGTTTTTT.